A single sample gave rise to the 29 T cell receptor beta chains below, sequenced in a study of blood T cell repertoires in COVID-19. The protocol was immunoSEQ multiplex PCR, while the TCRdb copy is restricted to in-frame clones and leaves out a portion. The data hold roughly 90,000 clones, with 80% to 90% observed a single time. Material: peripheral blood. Receptors were obtained from a woman aged 80 or over with active COVID-19.

V is TRBV28 and J is TRBJ2-4; 8 positions agree with TRBD2. With V trimmed by 6 bases and J by 7 bases, 8 bases remained unmatched. The CDR3 covers 14 residues. Germline V CDR1 and CDR2: MDHEN, SYDVKM. CDR3 nucleotide sequence: TGTGCCAGCAGCCGGGAGGGTAGCTCGAACATTCAGTACTTC. Translating gives CASSREGSSNIQYF.

The chain combines TRBV10-3 with TRBJ2-1, with D hard to call. This CDR3 has 16 amino acids. V was trimmed by 7 bases and J by 4 bases, leaving 20 bases between them. Germline V gene lookup returns CDR1 ENHRY and CDR2 SYGVKD. CDR3 sequence: CAITPNRQADYNEQFF. DNA of the CDR3: TGTGCCATCACCCCGAACCGGCAGGCCGATTACAATGAGCAGTTCTTC.

This clone was counted a single time. The chain recombines TRBV7-6 with TRBJ2-1; D ambiguous. Germline V gene sequence: CDR1 SGHVS, CDR2 FNYEAQ. This CDR3 has 12 residues. Deletions cut 3 bases from V and 3 bases from J, with 3 bases between. CDR3 nucleotides: TGTGCCAGCAGCTTCAGCTACAATGAGCAGTTCTTC. It translates to CASSFSYNEQFF.

J is TRBJ2-3 and V is TRBV7-6, with 7 bases identical to TRBD1. This CDR3 spans 16 amino acids. Losses at the gene ends were 5 bases for V and 7 bases for J; bases not matched to a gene: 15. Germline CDR1 and CDR2: SGHVS and FNYEAQ. The DNA of the CDR3 is TGTGCCAGCAGCCCGTACCCGAGGGGGCGCAGAAATACGCAGTATTTT. It specifies CASSPYPRGRRNTQYF.

The chain has TRBV3-1 (or the pseudogene TRBV3-2) and TRBJ2-1; D is undetermined. Germline V lookup: CDR1 LGHDT, CDR2 YNNKEL (reference sequence). Between the trimmed V and J ends, which lost 3 bases and 3 bases, there was a span of 12 bases. This CDR3 comprises 15 residues. CDR3 loop: CASSQADILYNEQFF. CDR3 nucleotides: TGTGCCAGCAGCCAGGCAGACATACTCTACAATGAGCAGTTCTTC.

V gene TRBV20-1 combines with J gene TRBJ2-7; unclear D gene. V lost 3 bases and J lost 2, with 5 bases in between. From germline, CDR1 is DFQATT and CDR2 SNEGSKA (reference sequence). The CDR3 is 11 residues long. The chain's CDR3 is CSASLTYEQYF. The CDR3 DNA reads TGCAGTGCTAGTCTAACCTACGAGCAGTACTTC.

This chain connects TRBV9 to TRBJ2-7; possibly TRBD2 for D (6 bases). V lost 2 bases and J 2 bases, leaving 11 bases between the germline ends. CDR3 length equals 14 residues. The germline V gene has CDR1 SGDLS and CDR2 YYNGEE. CDR3 loop: CASSVGTATYEQYF. CDR3 DNA sequence: TGTGCCAGCAGCGTCGGGACTGCAACCTACGAGCAGTACTTC.

The rearrangement uses TRBV6-2 or TRBV6-3 and TRBJ2-1, with D perhaps TRBD1 (5 bases). The V and J ends lost 4 bases and 6 bases respectively, with 13 bases between them. From germline, CDR1 is MNHEY and CDR2 SVGEGT. This CDR3 has 14 residues. The CDR3 loop is CASSLRQGGNEQFF. DNA of the CDR3: TGTGCCAGCAGTTTACGTCAGGGTGGCAATGAGCAGTTCTTC.

V is TRBV12-3 or TRBV12-4 and J is TRBJ2-3; D is perhaps TRBD1 (6 bases). CDR3 length: 13 amino acids. The V gene lost 8 bases and the J gene lost 4 bases, with 13 bases spanning the gap. Written as DNA, the CDR3 is TGTGCCAGCGCCGTTGGGGGCTCAGATACGCAGTATTTT. It is translated as CASAVGGSDTQYF.

This clone was observed once. The chain employs TRBV7-9 and TRBJ2-3; the D is unclear. The germline V and J ends were trimmed by 3 bases and 4 bases, with 5 bases remaining between them. The CDR3 has 12 residues. CDR1 SEHNR and CDR2 FQNEAQ come from the germline V gene (reference sequence). The CDR3 DNA is TGTGCCAGCAGCTTTGGGCCAGATACGCAGTATTTT. Protein: CASSFGPDTQYF.

The chain combines TRBV9 with TRBJ2-2, with D maybe TRBD2 (6 bases). Trimming shortened V by 7 bases and J by 1 base, and 17 bases separated the two germline ends. Germline V gene data show CDR1 as SGDLS and CDR2 as YYNGEE. The CDR3 is 16 residues long. The CDR3 spells CASAGRGRENTGELFF. The CDR3 region has the DNA TGTGCCAGCGCGGGGAGAGGGCGGGAGAACACCGGGGAGCTGTTTTTT.

J is TRBJ1-5 and V is TRBV7-9; 8 bases match TRBD1. The J segment lost 7 bases and the V segment lost 4 bases, leaving 9 bases of the junction unmatched. CDR1 is SEHNR, CDR2 FQNEAQ, per germline (reference sequence). This CDR3 comprises 15 residues. CDR3 in DNA: TGTGCCAGCAGCTCTACAGGGGGTTTAGGACAGCCCCAGCATTTT. The encoded protein is CASSSTGGLGQPQHF.

This clone was recorded only once. CDR3 region: CASSLYSGGGTEAFF. The CDR3 coding sequence is TGTGCCAGCAGCTTATATTCTGGGGGCGGTACTGAAGCTTTCTTT. The chain couples TRBV7-9 to TRBJ1-1; D may be TRBD1 (6 bases). Germline CDR1 reads SEHNR; CDR2 reads FQNEAQ (reference sequence). The CDR3 totals 15 residues. V was cut by 2 bases and J by 5 bases, with 15 bases left in between.

CDR3 nucleotides: TGCGCCAGCAGCCAAGGCACAGGACCCCTCCACTTT. It is translated as CASSQGTGPLHF. This sequence joins TRBV4-3 and TRBJ1-6; a possible D gene is TRBD1 (5 bases). This CDR3 is 12 amino acids long. CDR1 is LGHNA, CDR2 YSLEER, per germline. The V gene lost 1 base and the J gene lost 12 bases, with 7 bases spanning the gap.

This chain uses TRBV28 with TRBJ2-6, with a tentative D call TRBD1 (5 bases). V lost 5 bases and J 2 bases, leaving 13 bases between the germline ends. The CDR3 covers 16 residues. The germline V gene encodes CDR1 MDHEN and CDR2 SYDVKM. The CDR3 loop reads CASSIGAWAGANVLTF. Written as DNA, the CDR3 is TGTGCCAGCAGTATTGGGGCTTGGGCTGGGGCCAACGTCCTGACTTTC.

In this sample, this clone turned up once. The J gene is TRBJ2-7, the V gene TRBV18, with 8 nucleotides matching TRBD1. Germline loops: CDR1 KGHSH, CDR2 LQKENI. Trimming removed 0 bases from V and 2 bases from J; junction bases left unmatched: 3. The CDR3 has 15 amino acids. The CDR3 region has the DNA TGTGCCAGCTCACCACCGGACAGGGTCACCTACGAGCAGTACTTC. This gives the protein CASSPPDRVTYEQYF.

The chain employs TRBV9 and TRBJ2-5, with 7 bases that match TRBD1. The V segment lost 3 bases and the J segment 5 bases; nucleotides outside the gene matches: 13. This CDR3 is built from 16 residues. Germline CDR1 is SGDLS and CDR2 is YYNGEE. The CDR3 sequence: CASSARQGGSGETQYF. The DNA for the CDR3 is TGTGCCAGCAGCGCCCGACAGGGTGGGTCGGGCGAGACCCAGTACTTC.

This clone was observed once. The V call is TRBV28, the J call TRBJ2-1; 9 nucleotides agree with TRBD2. After removal of 6 bases from V and 0 bases from J, the junction contained 6 bases not matched to a gene. The germline CDR1 and CDR2 sequences are MDHEN and SYDVKM. CDR3 length: 16 amino acids. The CDR3 DNA follows: TGTGCCAGCAGAATTAGCGGGAGAGGCTCCTACAATGAGCAGTTCTTC. Its translation: CASRISGRGSYNEQFF.

This clone appeared a single time. The V and J genes are TRBV7-3 and TRBJ2-2, with 14 nucleotides matching TRBD2. The CDR3 contains 18 residues. The V gene end was trimmed by 5 bases and the J gene end by 4 bases; junction bases not matched to a gene: 9. Germline values: CDR1 SGHTA, CDR2 FQGTGA. CDR3 amino acids: CASSQTSGRASGTGELFF. The CDR3 region has the DNA TGTGCCAGCAGCCAGACTAGCGGGAGGGCCTCGGGCACCGGGGAGCTGTTTTTT.

The J gene is TRBJ1-5, the V gene TRBV6-2 or TRBV6-3, with D tentatively TRBD1 (5 bases). CDR3 length: 15 residues. The V gene's germline CDR1 is MNHEY and CDR2 SVGEGT. V was trimmed by 5 bases and J by 3 bases, leaving 14 bases between them. CDR3: CASSGWGGLNQPQHF. DNA of the CDR3: TGTGCCAGCAGTGGTTGGGGGGGTCTCAATCAGCCCCAGCATTTT.

The genes are TRBV6-2 or TRBV6-3 and TRBJ2-1, with TRBD2 identical over 8 bases. From germline, CDR1 is MNHEY and CDR2 SVGEGT. There are 17 residues in the CDR3. V was clipped by 2 bases and J by 8 bases; unmatched bases: 14. CDR3 nucleotides: TGTGCCAGCAGTTACCCCCCCAGCGGGAGATTAGCCTATGAGCAGTTCTTC. Residues: CASSYPPSGRLAYEQFF.

In the case of this clone: Other DNA sequences within the sample encode an identical CDR3. This chain connects TRBV11-2 to TRBJ1-5; a possible D gene is TRBD1 (6 bases). Germline values: CDR1 SGHAT, CDR2 FQNNGV. The CDR3 is 13 residues long. Trimming left V 3 bases short and J 4 bases short, with 7 bases between. The CDR3 coding sequence is TGTGCCAGCAGCTTGGACAGAAATCAGCCCCAGCATTTT. Its protein product is CASSLDRNQPQHF.

The chain carries TRBV19 and TRBJ2-1; D uncertain. Per the germline V gene, CDR1 is LNHDA and CDR2 is SQIVND (reference sequence). V lost 5 bases and J lost 8, with 13 bases in between. The CDR3 runs to 13 residues. CDR3 coding DNA: TGTGCCAGTAGTCCCAGGTGGATATATGAGCAGTTCTTC. This sequence encodes CASSPRWIYEQFF.

The chain has TRBV7-9 and TRBJ2-3; 10 positions match TRBD1. The germline V gene encodes CDR1 SEHNR and CDR2 FQNEAQ (reference sequence). V trimming: 5 bases; J trimming: 1 base; junction bases outside the gene matches: 6. The CDR3 runs to 16 residues. The chain's CDR3 is CASSPPGTGGTDTQYF. The CDR3 DNA follows: TGTGCCAGCAGCCCGCCCGGGACAGGGGGCACAGATACGCAGTATTTT. The whole variable domain, remainder taken from reference TRBV7-9 and TRBJ2-3, is DTGVSQNPRHKITKRGQNVTFRCDPISEHNRLYWYRQTLGQGPEFLTYFQNEAQLEKSRLLSDRFSAERPKGSFSTLEIQRTEQGDSAMYLCASSPPGTGGTDTQYFGPGTRLTVL.

V and J are TRBV6-5 and TRBJ1-2, with 8 nucleotides matching TRBD1. Germline-derived CDR1 and CDR2 are MNHEY and SVGAGI. This CDR3 region has 13 residues. V shed 6 bases, J shed 6 bases, and the junction held 6 bases outside the gene matches. The CDR3 DNA follows: TGTGCCAGCAGCCCGGACAGGGAGAATGGCTACACCTTC. Translated, it gives CASSPDRENGYTF.

This clone was seen only a few times. This chain uses TRBV7-8 with TRBJ2-7, with 15 bases aligning to TRBD2. The germline CDR1 and CDR2 sequences are SGHVS and FQNEAQ. The CDR3 has 18 residues. After removal of 6 bases from V and 0 bases from J, the junction contained 9 bases not matched to a gene. The CDR3 is CASRWGLAGGSSSYEQYF. The CDR3 nucleotides are TGTGCCAGCAGATGGGGACTAGCGGGAGGCTCAAGCTCCTACGAGCAGTACTTC.

The V and J genes are TRBV19 and TRBJ2-1; 9 bases fit TRBD1. This CDR3 has 14 amino acids. V lost 7 bases to trimming and J lost 5 bases; unmatched junction nucleotides: 6. Germline V lookup: CDR1 LNHDA, CDR2 SQIVND (reference sequence). In nucleotides, the CDR3 is TGTGCCAGTAAGGGACAGGGTCTAAACAATGAGCAGTTCTTC. Protein: CASKGQGLNNEQFF.

The chain couples TRBV11-1 to TRBJ2-3; TRBD1 might be the D (5 bases). From germline, CDR1 is SGHAT and CDR2 FQDESV (reference sequence). The CDR3 totals 13 residues. The V end lost 3 bases, the J end lost 5 bases, and 9 bases lay between the germline ends. In DNA, the CDR3 is TGTGCCAGCAGCTTTAACAGGCGAGATACGCAGTATTTT. It yields the protein CASSFNRRDTQYF.

The V call is TRBV6-2 or TRBV6-3, the J call TRBJ1-1, with D possibly being TRBD1 (5 bases). Germline V lookup: CDR1 MNHEY, CDR2 SVGEGT. V lost 2 bases, J lost 2 bases, and 12 bases lay in between. This CDR3 contains 15 residues. CDR3 sequence reads: CASSYPLTANTEAFF. The CDR3 coding sequence is TGTGCCAGCAGTTACCCGTTGACAGCTAACACTGAAGCTTTCTTT.